Listed below are T cell receptor beta chains from one sample, sequenced in a study of vaccination effects on CD4 cells after COVID-19. These receptors are not linked to any known antigen. Libraries were prepared by immunoSEQ multiplex PCR; TCRdb keeps only in-frame clonotypes and omits some of them. The sample carries 20,000 to 25,000 clones, 73% recorded once. The sample in question was CD4+ T cells from PBMCs cultured with HCoV-229E spike peptides, obtained before COVID-19 vaccination. The source is a human donor who received a COVID-19 vaccine. CDR3s include the opening cysteine and the closing phenylalanine or tryptophan. Fields, in order: clone size, V gene, J gene, D gene, CDR3 DNA, CDR3 protein. The D gene is left open where the match is weak. Only some rows state a clone size, as once, few, many or a class for expanded clones.

NA	TRBV29-1	TRBJ2-3	TRBD1	TGCAGCGTGCAGGACAGGGGACGCACAGATACGCAGTATTTT	CSVQDRGRTDTQYF
NA	TRBV5-8	TRBJ1-1	NA	TGTGCCAGCAGCTTGGGGTGGGGGGGACGGATGAACACTGAAGCTTTCTTT	CASSLGWGGRMNTEAFF
NA	TRBV6-5	TRBJ1-2	NA	TGTGCCAGCAGTTACGGGGGGTCAAACTATGGCTACACCTTC	CASSYGGSNYGYTF
NA	TRBV10-3	TRBJ2-1	TRBD2	TGTGCCATCAGACCAGCGGGAGGTTCTAATGAGCAGTTCTTC	CAIRPAGGSNEQFF
few	TRBV18	TRBJ2-7	NA	TGTGCCAGTTCAACTATATCGAGGGGTCAAATAGACGAGCAGTACTTC	CASSTISRGQIDEQYF
few	TRBV7-9	TRBJ1-4	NA	TGTGCCAGCAGCTTCGAAGCAACTAATGAAAAACTGTTTTTT	CASSFEATNEKLFF
once	TRBV7-2	TRBJ2-3	NA	TGTGCCAGCAGCCCCGGGGACCGAGCAGATACGCAGTATTTT	CASSPGDRADTQYF
NA	TRBV19	TRBJ2-1	NA	TGTGCCAGTAGCCCCGAGGGGTACAATGAGCAGTTCTTC	CASSPEGYNEQFF
NA	TRBV6-1	TRBJ2-3	NA	TGTGCCAGCAGTGAAAAGGTAGAGGGTTCAGATACGCAGTATTTT	CASSEKVEGSDTQYF
few	TRBV3-1/TRBV3-2	TRBJ1-6	NA	TGTGCCAGCAGCCAAGGGGTTAGGTCACCCCTCCACTTT	CASSQGVRSPLHF
NA	TRBV4-1	TRBJ2-7	TRBD2	TGCGCCAGCAGCCAGGGGACTAGCGGGATTGGCTCCTACGAGCAGTACTTC	CASSQGTSGIGSYEQYF
NA	TRBV5-1	TRBJ2-5	TRBD1	TGCGCCAGCAGCTGGGGGACAGGGGGATTCCAAGAGACCCAGTACTTC	CASSWGTGGFQETQYF
NA	TRBV6-5	TRBJ1-1	NA	TGTGCCAGCAGAAAACAAAGGGAGTCGGGTGAAGCTTTCTTT	CASRKQRESGEAFF
NA	TRBV6-6	TRBJ2-3	NA	TGTGGCACGGCAGTTCCAGATACAGATACGCAGTATTTT	CGTAVPDTDTQYF
once	TRBV5-1	TRBJ2-5	TRBD1	TGCGCCAGCAGCTTCAATCCAGGGGGACAAGAGACCCAGTACTTC	CASSFNPGGQETQYF
NA	TRBV5-1	TRBJ2-1	NA	TGCGCCAGCAGCTTATCAGGGGTTGGCAATGAGCAGTTCTTC	CASSLSGVGNEQFF
NA	TRBV5-1	TRBJ2-7	NA	TGCGCCAGCAGCTTGGCCAGTACCTACGAGCAGTACTTC	CASSLASTYEQYF
NA	TRBV14	TRBJ1-1	NA	TGTGCCAGCAGCCGAAATAGTATGAACACTGAAGCTTTCTTT	CASSRNSMNTEAFF
NA	TRBV10-1	TRBJ1-4	NA	TGCGCCAGCAGTGAATCGGGCAGAAATGAAAAACTGTTTTTT	CASSESGRNEKLFF
few	TRBV10-1	TRBJ2-7	NA	TGCGCCAGCAGTGGAGACGCTTACGAGCAGTACTTC	CASSGDAYEQYF
NA	TRBV19	TRBJ1-5	TRBD1	TGTGCCAGTACCCCGACAGGGTTTAGCAATCAGCCCCAGCATTTT	CASTPTGFSNQPQHF
NA	TRBV19	TRBJ2-3	TRBD1	TGTGCCAGTACCCCGAGTGGACAGGTTTCAGATACGCAGTATTTT	CASTPSGQVSDTQYF
NA	TRBV3-1/TRBV3-2	TRBJ1-2	NA	TGTGCCAGTTGGGGGCAGGGAGAGGCCTATGGCTACACCTTC	CASWGQGEAYGYTF
few	TRBV2	TRBJ1-2	NA	TGTGCCAGCAGTGAAGCGGCTAACTATGGCTACACCTTC	CASSEAANYGYTF
NA	TRBV7-8	TRBJ2-1	TRBD1	TGTGCCAGCAGCCAATATGCCGGGACAGGGTTTGGCAATGAGCAGTTCTTC	CASSQYAGTGFGNEQFF
NA	TRBV10-2	TRBJ2-1	TRBD2	TGCGCCAGCAGTGAGTGGTCTAGCGGCAACAACAATGAGCAGTTCTTC	CASSEWSSGNNNEQFF
medium-sized	TRBV7-2	TRBJ2-3	NA	TGTGCCAGCAGCTTATACACTGATACGCAGTATTTT	CASSLYTDTQYF
NA	TRBV24-1	TRBJ2-1	NA	TGTGCCACCAGTGATTCTCGCCGGGGGGACAAATACAATGAGCAGTTCTTC	CATSDSRRGDKYNEQFF
NA	TRBV12-3/TRBV12-4	TRBJ2-5	NA	TGTGCCAGCGTGGGGGGCGGAGAGACCCAGTACTTC	CASVGGGETQYF
few	TRBV27	TRBJ1-5	NA	TGTGCCAGCAGTTCCCTGACCCTATGGGATCAGCCCCAGCATTTT	CASSSLTLWDQPQHF
few	TRBV20-1	TRBJ2-1	NA	TGCAGTGCCCGTGCCTACAATGAGCAGTTCTTC	CSARAYNEQFF
once	TRBV15	TRBJ2-3	NA	TGTGCCACCAGCAAAGGCCGCGAGGATACGCAGTATTTT	CATSKGREDTQYF
NA	TRBV5-1	TRBJ2-7	NA	TGCGCCAGCAGCCCCGGAGTGAGGGCCGGGTACGAGCAGTACTTC	CASSPGVRAGYEQYF
NA	TRBV13	TRBJ2-1	NA	TGTGCCAGCAGCCTTAGTCCCTCGGGGCAGTTCTTC	CASSLSPSGQFF
few	TRBV7-6	TRBJ2-1	TRBD1	TGTGCCAGCAGCTGGGACAGGGGAGGATTAAAGTACAATGAGCAGTTCTTC	CASSWDRGGLKYNEQFF
once	TRBV4-1	TRBJ2-3	TRBD2	TGCGCCAGCAGCCAAGATGCGGGGGGCGACACCGATACGCAGTATTTT	CASSQDAGGDTDTQYF
NA	TRBV14	TRBJ2-1	TRBD2	TGTGCCAGCAGCCAAGCTAGCGGGAGGGCCTCAAAGTTCTTC	CASSQASGRASKFF
NA	TRBV11-2	TRBJ2-3	TRBD2	TGTGCCAGCAGCATGGGACTAGCCCCAGATACGCAGTATTTT	CASSMGLAPDTQYF
few	TRBV19	TRBJ1-2	NA	TGTGCCAGTAAAGAGGGAGGGTATGGCTACACCTTC	CASKEGGYGYTF
NA	TRBV3-1/TRBV3-2	TRBJ1-1	TRBD1	TGTGCCAGCAGCCACGGGACAGGAGTTGAAGCTTTCTTT	CASSHGTGVEAFF